The next 30 T cell receptor beta chains were all read from a single sample in a study of CD8+ T cells in alopecia areata. The sequencing template was cDNA reverse transcribed from extracted RNA. Only in-frame clones appear in the TCRdb table, and some are missing; sequencing was by immunoSEQ multiplex PCR. The data hold 110,000 to 150,000 clones, with around 50% observed a single time. This sample's treatment: oral pan-JAK inhibitor, 5-10 mg twice daily. Here the sequenced sample was CD8+ T cells sorted from blood, taken at week 4, from a patient treated with tofacitinib. All receptors come from a human donor with alopecia areata.

The J gene is TRBJ1-2, the V gene TRBV29-1; D perhaps matches TRBD1 (6 bases). CDR3 length: 11 amino acids. Germline V lookup: CDR1 SQVTM, CDR2 ANQGSEA. Trimming shortened V by 6 bases and J by 8 bases, and 13 bases separated the two germline ends. The DNA of the CDR3 is TGCAGCGTCCGGGGGGGGCACGGCTACACCTTC. Encoded protein: CSVRGGHGYTF.

DNA for the CDR3: TGTGCCTGGAGTCCGGCGGGACAGGGGAGCCAGCCCCAGCATTTT. Its protein product is CAWSPAGQGSQPQHF. This chain uses TRBV30 with TRBJ1-5, with 10 bases aligning to TRBD1. The CDR3 has 15 amino acids. The J segment lost 7 bases and the V segment lost 2 bases, leaving 8 bases of the junction unmatched. Germline V gene data show CDR1 as GTSNPN and CDR2 as SVGIG (reference sequence).

This sequence joins TRBV6-4 and TRBJ1-5; D perhaps matches TRBD1 (6 bases). The germline V gene has CDR1 MRHNA and CDR2 SNTAGT. Deletions cut 3 bases from V and 2 bases from J, with 11 bases between. The CDR3 has 15 amino acids. CDR3 nucleotides: TGTGCCAGCAGTGAGACGGCAGGGGGCAATCAGCCCCAGCATTTT. Protein product: CASSETAGGNQPQHF.

This sequence joins TRBV13 and TRBJ1-6, with TRBD1 identical over 10 bases. J was trimmed by 10 bases and V by 5 bases; bases with no gene match: 8. The V gene's germline CDR1 is PRHDT and CDR2 FYEKMQ (reference sequence). CDR3 size: 15 residues. CDR3 coding DNA: TGTGCCAGCAGCCTGGGGACAGGGGAGGGGTCACCCCTCCACTTT. Translating gives CASSLGTGEGSPLHF.

V gene TRBV7-9 combines with J gene TRBJ2-1; D perhaps matches TRBD1 (5 bases). This CDR3 comprises 12 residues. The germline V gene has CDR1 SEHNR and CDR2 FQNEAQ (reference sequence). V was pared by 4 bases and J by 9 bases, with 10 bases between. CDR3 loop: CASSSRGLEQFF. In DNA form, the CDR3 reads TGTGCCAGCAGCTCAAGGGGCCTTGAGCAGTTCTTC. The full variable domain, completed using reference TRBV7-9 and TRBJ2-1, is DTGVSQNPRHKITKRGQNVTFRCDPISEHNRLYWYRQTLGQGPEFLTYFQNEAQLEKSRLLSDRFSAERPKGSFSTLEIQRTEQGDSAMYLCASSSRGLEQFFGPGTRLTVL.

This clone was found a few times. The chain is built from TRBV27 and TRBJ2-5, with D possibly being TRBD1 (6 bases). Trimming took 3 bases from V and 5 from J, leaving 13 bases between them. Germline CDR1 and CDR2: MNHEY and SMNVEV (reference sequence). The CDR3 extends over 14 amino acids. The DNA of the CDR3 is TGTGCCAGCAGTTTGAGTACAGGGCGGGAGACCCAGTACTTC. Residues: CASSLSTGRETQYF.

This chain links TRBV2 with TRBJ2-7, with no clear D. The V end lost 2 bases, the J end lost 0 bases, and 8 bases lay between the germline ends. The CDR3 extends over 14 amino acids. The germline CDR1 and CDR2 sequences are SNHLY and FYNNEI. In nucleotides, the CDR3 is TGTGCCAGCAGTGAATTAGGCCTCTCCTACGAGCAGTACTTC. Amino acid sequence: CASSELGLSYEQYF.

The chain is built from TRBV4-3 and TRBJ2-1; TRBD2 might be the D (5 bases). Germline V gene data show CDR1 as LGHNA and CDR2 as YSLEER. The CDR3 runs to 12 residues. Between the trimmed V and J ends, which lost 3 bases and 5 bases, there was a span of 5 bases. The CDR3 nucleotides are TGCGCCAGCAGCCAGCGGGACAATGAGCAGTTCTTC. This sequence encodes CASSQRDNEQFF.

The J gene is TRBJ2-2, the V gene TRBV29-1, with 10 bases lining up with TRBD1. The germline CDR1 and CDR2 sequences are SQVTM and ANQGSEA. This CDR3 is 13 amino acids long. With 5 bases clipped from V and 6 bases from J, the junction kept 3 bases outside the gene matches. The CDR3 nucleotides are TGCAGCGTTCGGGGGACAGGGGCCGGGGAGCTGTTTTTT. It translates to CSVRGTGAGELFF.

Here the CDR3 reads CASKKYRGHSSYEQYF. The CDR3 DNA reads as TGTGCCAGCAAGAAGTACAGGGGCCATAGCTCCTACGAGCAGTACTTC. The V and J genes are TRBV27 and TRBJ2-7; 7 bases are a match to TRBD1. Germline lookup yields CDR1 MNHEY and CDR2 SMNVEV (reference sequence). The CDR3 loop spans 16 amino acids. V trimming: 7 bases; J trimming: 0 bases; junction bases outside the gene matches: 12.

This clone was counted only a few times. A junction end diverges from the germline sequence, so it may reflect a read error. This rearrangement joins TRBV6-5 to TRBJ2-5; TRBD1 matches at 9 bases. The CDR3 has 11 amino acids. CDR1 and CDR2 from the germline V gene are MNHEY and SVGAGI. CDR3 loop: CTTGGGETQYF. The CDR3 DNA reads as TGCACTACAGGGGGCGGGGAGACCCAGTACTTC.

This clone was picked up a small number of times. The rearrangement links TRBV5-6 to TRBJ1-1; D is possibly TRBD1 (5 bases). Germline V gene sequence: CDR1 SGHDT, CDR2 YYEEEE. CDR3 size: 17 residues. Trimming took off 1 base at V and 3 bases at J, with 19 bases between the two ends. The CDR3 bases are TGTGCCAGCAGCTTGCCGGGTTGGGGGAACCGAGACACTGAAGCTTTCTTT. Translation: CASSLPGWGNRDTEAFF.

V is TRBV27 and J is TRBJ1-6; 8 positions agree with TRBD1. The CDR3 totals 15 residues. The V gene's germline CDR1 is MNHEY and CDR2 SMNVEV (reference sequence). V dropped 5 bases and J dropped 9; count of bases not matched to a gene: 9. The CDR3: CASSTSGQGFSPLHF. As DNA, the CDR3 is TGTGCCAGCAGTACCTCCGGACAGGGATTTTCACCCCTCCACTTT.

The gene calls are TRBV7-9 and TRBJ2-3; D is unresolved. The CDR3 sequence is 13 residues long. The V and J ends lost 7 bases and 2 bases respectively, with 10 bases between them. Looked up from germline, CDR1 is SEHNR and CDR2 is FQNEAQ (reference sequence). The CDR3 DNA reads as TGTGCCAGCAACTTGGGAACCACAGATACGCAGTATTTT. As protein: CASNLGTTDTQYF.

V gene TRBV4-3 combines with J gene TRBJ2-1, with D perhaps being TRBD1 or TRBD2 (5 bases each). Per germline, CDR1 LGHNA and CDR2 YSLEER. This CDR3 region has 15 residues. V shed 4 bases and J shed 1 base, with 11 bases lying between them. CDR3 sequence reads: CASSPGTDSYNEQFF. As DNA, the CDR3 is TGCGCCAGCAGCCCCGGGACGGATTCCTACAATGAGCAGTTCTTC.

This clone was recorded a few times. The V call is TRBV19, the J call TRBJ1-1; D possibly corresponds to TRBD1 (5 bases). Germline loops: CDR1 LNHDA, CDR2 SQIVND (reference sequence). The CDR3 totals 15 residues. The V end lost 9 bases, the J end lost 0 bases, and 17 bases lay between the germline ends. The CDR3 DNA reads TGTGCCAGCGCCCCCGACAGCCTCATGAACACTGAAGCTTTCTTT. Translating it yields CASAPDSLMNTEAFF.

Details on this clone: The sample carries other DNA sequences with the same CDR3. The chain carries TRBV5-4 and TRBJ1-1; 8 nucleotides line up with TRBD1. The germline CDR1 and CDR2 sequences are SGHNT and YYREEE (reference sequence). This CDR3 spans 14 amino acids. Trimming at V came to 4 bases and at J to 0 bases, leaving 2 bases not matched to a gene. CDR3 residues: CASSPDRVNTEAFF. The CDR3, as DNA: TGTGCCAGCAGCCCGGACAGGGTGAACACTGAAGCTTTCTTT.

This clone was observed a few times. Here the CDR3 reads CASSFEGWETQYF. The CDR3, as DNA: TGCGCCAGCAGCTTCGAGGGGTGGGAGACCCAGTACTTC. The chain links TRBV5-1 to TRBJ2-5; D is possibly TRBD1 or TRBD2 (5 bases each). CDR1 SGHRS and CDR2 YFSETQ come from the germline V gene. The CDR3 contains 13 residues. Trimming removed 2 bases from V and 5 bases from J, with 10 bases in between.

The chain recombines TRBV9 with TRBJ1-1, with D perhaps TRBD1 (5 bases). CDR1 SGDLS and CDR2 YYNGEE come from the germline V gene. V was pared by 0 bases and J by 0 bases, with 9 bases between. CDR3 length equals 15 residues. The CDR3 spells CASSVGGTMNTEAFF. DNA of the CDR3: TGTGCCAGCAGCGTAGGGGGCACAATGAACACTGAAGCTTTCTTT.

The chain has TRBV7-9 and TRBJ1-2; weak D call: TRBD1 (5 bases). This CDR3 spans 14 amino acids. Germline V lookup: CDR1 SEHNR, CDR2 FQNEAQ (reference sequence). Deletions cut 5 bases from V and 4 bases from J, with 14 bases between. Here the CDR3 reads CASSGSGDPYGYTF. DNA for the CDR3: TGTGCCAGCAGCGGATCGGGGGACCCCTATGGCTACACCTTC.

The chain combines TRBV7-9 with TRBJ2-3; D is perhaps TRBD2 (6 bases). Germline V CDR1 and CDR2: SEHNR, FQNEAQ (reference sequence). This CDR3 has 13 residues. Trimming pared 6 bases from V and 0 bases from J, leaving 7 bases between. CDR3 protein: CASRSGSTDTQYF. The CDR3 nucleotides are TGTGCCAGCAGAAGCGGGAGCACAGATACGCAGTATTTT.

This clone has more than one count but fewer than ten. The V gene is TRBV7-9, the J gene TRBJ2-1; D is possibly TRBD1 (6 bases). The V gene's germline CDR1 is SEHNR and CDR2 FQNEAQ (reference sequence). V was cut by 6 bases and J by 6 bases, with 12 bases left in between. The CDR3 is made up of 13 amino acids. Here the CDR3 reads CASSTGHFNEQFF. DNA of the CDR3: TGTGCCAGCAGTACGGGACACTTCAATGAGCAGTTCTTC.

This clone was observed a few times. The rearrangement links TRBV7-2 to TRBJ2-7, with D possibly matching TRBD1 (5 bases). V gave up 5 bases and J gave up 4 bases, with 18 bases separating them. This CDR3 spans 15 amino acids. The germline CDR1 and CDR2 sequences are SGHTA and FQGNSA. CDR3 in amino acids: CASSPRALIIYEQYF. The CDR3 DNA sequence: TGTGCCAGCAGCCCCAGGGCTCTAATTATATACGAGCAGTACTTC. Drawing the rest from reference TRBV7-2 and TRBJ2-7, the complete variable domain is GAGVSQSPSNKVTEKGKDVELRCDPISGHTALYWYRQSLGQGLEFLIYFQGNSAPDKSGLPSDRFSAERTGGSVSTLTIQRTQQEDSAVYLCASSPRALIIYEQYFGPGTRLTVT.

This clone was observed a few times. The chain carries TRBV7-9 and TRBJ2-7, with TRBD1 matching over 8 bases. The CDR3 extends over 16 amino acids. CDR1 SEHNR and CDR2 FQNEAQ come from the germline V gene (reference sequence). After removal of 1 base from V and 0 bases from J, the junction contained 5 bases not matched to a gene. CDR3 in DNA: TGTGCCAGCAGCTTAGACCCCGGGACAGGCTCCTACGAGCAGTACTTC. Translating it yields CASSLDPGTGSYEQYF.

The chain joins TRBV5-6 to TRBJ2-5; D perhaps matches TRBD1 (6 bases). The CDR3 covers 14 residues. V lost 2 bases and J 5 bases, leaving 13 bases between the germline ends. Germline-derived CDR1 and CDR2 are SGHDT and YYEEEE. For the CDR3, the DNA is TGTGCCAGCAGCTTCTGGGGACACGCCGAGACCCAGTACTTC. Protein product: CASSFWGHAETQYF.

The V gene is TRBV6-5, the J gene TRBJ1-2; D gene uncertain. V shed 10 bases and J shed 0 bases, with 15 bases lying between them. Germline CDR1 reads MNHEY; CDR2 reads SVGAGI. The CDR3 sequence is 14 residues long. In DNA, the CDR3 is TGTGCCACGAGGCCCGGGGTTACTAACTATGGCTACACCTTC. Translated, it gives CATRPGVTNYGYTF.

This clone was observed a single time. This rearrangement joins TRBV27 to TRBJ2-3; 10 nucleotides agree with TRBD1. Per the germline V gene, CDR1 is MNHEY and CDR2 is SMNVEV (reference sequence). Germline trimming cut 0 bases from V and 5 bases from J; bases unmatched to any gene: 5. The length of the CDR3 is 16 residues. CDR3 coding DNA: TGTGCCAGCAGTTTATCCCCCGGGACAGGGGAAGATACGCAGTATTTT. This gives the protein CASSLSPGTGEDTQYF.

This clone was seen at least ten times. V and J are TRBV27 and TRBJ2-2; D perhaps matches TRBD1 (6 bases). Trimming cost V 5 bases and J 6 bases, with 13 bases left between them. Germline V gene data show CDR1 as MNHEY and CDR2 as SMNVEV (reference sequence). CDR3 length: 14 residues. CDR3 DNA: TGTGCCAGCAGTCCCTTAACAGGGTCCGGGGAGCTGTTTTTT. Its translation is CASSPLTGSGELFF.

This clone has only a few counts. The chain couples TRBV29-1 to TRBJ1-2; TRBD1 agrees at 8 bases. CDR3 size: 14 residues. Germline V lookup: CDR1 SQVTM, CDR2 ANQGSEA. The V segment lost 0 bases and the J segment 3 bases; nucleotides outside the gene matches: 3. The CDR3 region has the DNA TGCAGCGTTGAAGAAGGACAGGGCCACTATGGCTACACCTTC. It translates to CSVEEGQGHYGYTF.

The chain carries TRBV11-2 and TRBJ1-2; D ambiguous. CDR1 is SGHAT and CDR2 is FQNNGV in the germline V gene. CDR3 size: 14 residues. V dropped 5 bases and J dropped 0 bases, with 10 bases sitting between them. In nucleotides, the CDR3 is TGTGCCAGCAGCCCGGCTGGGGCTAACTATGGCTACACCTTC. Protein product: CASSPAGANYGYTF. Full variable domain (rest looked up from reference TRBV11-2 and TRBJ1-2): EAGVAQSPRYKIIEKRQSVAFWCNPISGHATLYWYQQILGQGPKLLIQFQNNGVVDDSQLPKDRFSAERLKGVDSTLKIQPAKLEDSAVYLCASSPAGANYGYTFGSGTRLTVV.